This T cell receptor beta chain was sequenced in a study of blood T cells in healthy people across ages. The authors ran a second PCR of roughly 7 to 11 cycles using a sample-barcoded 5' primer and a J-beta primer mix. TCRdb analysed the 5' RACE reads with MiXCR anew, one entry per CDR3 protein. This sample has hundreds of thousands of distinct CDR3 sequences, with approximately 31% found just once. The germline CDR1 and CDR2 sequences are SGHRS and YFSETQ. After removal of 4 bases from V and 3 bases from J, the junction contained 7 bases not matched to a gene. The CDR3 extends over 14 amino acids. This clonotype has just a few counts. Its antigen is currently unknown. A clone one base away is much larger, so this may be a read error. Donors were systemically healthy Caucasian individuals from Russia aged roughly 6 to 90 years. Samples had at least 6.5 million PBMCs isolated from them. Study observations and caveats: Per million T cells, TCR beta diversity dropped roughly linearly as age increased. Naive T cell percentage by flow cytometry tracked strongly with beta diversity.

The sequencing sample was made of blood. The chain combines TRBV5-1 with TRBJ2-7; 7 bases agree with TRBD1. This TCR was recovered from a woman at least 80 years old in good health. CDR3 nucleotide sequence: TGCGCCAGCAGCGACACAGGGGACCGCTACGAGCAGTACTTC. This codes for CASSDTGDRYEQYF.